This TCR beta chain was profiled in a study of PD-1 blockade in classical Hodgkin lymphoma. Study-wide findings and caveats: Initiation of nivolumab under 1 year after ASCT led to exclusion of patients. Repertoires differed for reasons still undefined, possibly disease activity or prior therapy. Newly diagnosed patients were reported to start with lower TCR diversity than healthy donors.

All the patients suffered relapse after autologous stem cell transplantation, and brentuximab vedotin exposure differed. Complete response, partial response or progressive disease was each patient's best response. Of note for this clone: Its antigen is not identified.

Here immunoSEQ multiplex PCR was the method, and the copy in TCRdb shows in-frame clones only, minus some. The sample lists 120,000 to 150,000 clones, 78% occurring once. The V end was cut by 4 bases, the J end by 0 bases, with 6 bases between. Germline lookup yields CDR1 SGHDT and CDR2 YYEEEE. The CDR3 has 13 residues. The chain combines TRBV5-6 with TRBJ2-3; D remains ambiguous. The receptor comes from a human donor with classical Hodgkin lymphoma. Material: peripheral blood mononuclear cells (PBMCs), obtained before the second cycle of nivolumab. The CDR3 reads CASSIQSTDTQYF. CDR3 coding DNA: TGTGCCAGCAGCATACAGAGCACAGATACGCAGTATTTT.